The 4 T cell receptor beta chains below were found in one sample sequenced in a study of blood T cells in healthy people across ages. Then a second PCR, running roughly 7 to 12 cycles, was carried out with a sample-barcoded 5' primer and a J-beta primer mix. TCRdb reprocessed the 5' RACE reads with MiXCR, giving one entry per CDR3 protein. This table has 800,000 to 950,000 distinct CDR3 sequences, around 49% appearing once. The sample consisted of blood. These receptors originate from a man under 40 in good health.

This clonotype was seen a handful of times. J is TRBJ1-2 and V is TRBV12-3 or TRBV12-4; no firm D call. The CDR3 is 11 residues long. The ends were cut back, 8 bases at V and 3 bases at J, with 7 bases in the middle. The CDR3 spells CASVADYGYTF. The CDR3 coding sequence is TGTGCCAGCGTCGCCGACTATGGCTACACCTTC.

This clonotype came up a few times. The chain is built from TRBV11-2 and TRBJ2-7; D possibly corresponds to TRBD1 (5 bases). This CDR3 is 13 amino acids long. Trimming left V 5 bases short and J 3 bases short, with 11 bases between. Per the germline V gene, CDR1 is SGHAT and CDR2 is FQNNGV. CDR3 nucleotides: TGTGCCAGCAGCATACGCAGGGACTACGAGCAGTACTTC. Encoded protein: CASSIRRDYEQYF.

With regard to this clonotype: Compared with germline, one end of the junction differs, possibly owing to a read error. The chain carries TRBV18 and TRBJ1-5; unclear D gene. The germline gives CDR1 KGHSH, CDR2 LQKENI. The CDR3 contains 12 residues. CDR3 nucleotides: TGTGCCAGCCCACCACCTGGGCAGCCCCAGCATTTT. It codes for CASPPPGQPQHF.

The sample holds one count of this clonotype. The chain combines TRBV20-1 with TRBJ2-1; D is perhaps TRBD2 (6 bases). Germline loops: CDR1 DFQATT, CDR2 SNEGSKA (reference sequence). The CDR3 consists of 13 residues. The V end lost 7 bases, the J end lost 6 bases, and 16 bases lay between the germline ends. DNA of the CDR3: TGCAGTGAACAAAAGACTAGGGTCAATGAGCAGTTCTTC. Amino acids: CSEQKTRVNEQFF.